A single T cell receptor (beta chain) is shown here with its context. These data come from a study of OX40 agonist ivuxolimab in advanced cancers. Clones were read by immunoSEQ multiplex PCR, and TCRdb kept only the in-frame ones, dropping some. The table has tens of thousands of clones, 75% to 90% seen once; the top ten hold 25% to 40%. V shed 5 bases and J 5 bases; nucleotides not matched to a gene: 7. The germline CDR1 and CDR2 sequences are SGHTA and FQGTGA. CDR3 size: 14 residues. The sample in question was CD4+ or CD8+ T cells sorted from blood, obtained in a trial of the OX40 agonist ivuxolimab. The source of this sequence is an adult with an advanced solid tumor such as melanoma, head and neck, liver or kidney cancer. The V gene is TRBV7-3, the J gene TRBJ2-5, with TRBD2 matching over 8 bases. The CDR3 spells CASSPSGGGETQYF. DNA for the CDR3: TGTGCCAGCAGCCCTAGCGGCGGGGGGGAGACCCAGTACTTC.